This T cell receptor beta chain is drawn from a study of blood T cell repertoires in COVID-19. Only in-frame clones appear in the TCRdb table, and some are missing; sequencing was by immunoSEQ multiplex PCR. Of about 330,000 clones listed, more than 75% were seen once; the top ten hold around 1.6%. Trimming shortened V by 7 bases and J by 9 bases, and 13 bases separated the two germline ends. The CDR3 sequence is 13 residues long. Sequencing used peripheral blood. This TCR was sampled from a woman between 45 and 65 years old with acute or convalescent COVID-19. The V gene is TRBV12-3 or TRBV12-4, the J gene TRBJ1-6; a weak D match, TRBD1 (5 bases). The CDR3 nucleotides read TGTGCCAGCACCCGGCGGCAGGGTTCACCCCTCCACTTT. Amino acids: CASTRRQGSPLHF.